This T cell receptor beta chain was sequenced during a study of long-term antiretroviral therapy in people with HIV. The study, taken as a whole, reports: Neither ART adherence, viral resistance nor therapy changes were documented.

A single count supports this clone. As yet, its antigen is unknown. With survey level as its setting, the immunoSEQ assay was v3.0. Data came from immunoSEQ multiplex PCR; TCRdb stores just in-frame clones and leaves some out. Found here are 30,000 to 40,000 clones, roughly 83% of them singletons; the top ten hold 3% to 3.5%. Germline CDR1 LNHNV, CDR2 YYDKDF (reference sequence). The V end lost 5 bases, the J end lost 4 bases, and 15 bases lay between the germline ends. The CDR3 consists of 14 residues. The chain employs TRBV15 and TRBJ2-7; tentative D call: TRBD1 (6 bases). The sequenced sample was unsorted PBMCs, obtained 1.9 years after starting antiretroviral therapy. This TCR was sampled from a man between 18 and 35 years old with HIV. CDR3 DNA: TGTGCCACCAGCGGAACCGGGACATCTTACGAGCAGTACTTC. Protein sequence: CATSGTGTSYEQYF. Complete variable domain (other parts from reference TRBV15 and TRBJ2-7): DAMVIQNPRYQVTQFGKPVTLSCSQTLNHNVMYWYQQKSSQAPKLLFHYYDKDFNNEADTPDNFQSRRPNTSFCFLDIRSPGLGDTAMYLCATSGTGTSYEQYFGPGTRLTVT.